What follows are 15 T cell receptor beta chains derived from one specimen sequenced in a study of neoadjuvant anti-PD-1 for oral cavity cancer. The time point is: after neoadjuvant nivolumab, at surgical resection. Some clones are missing from TCRdb's copy, which holds only in-frame ones; the method was immunoSEQ multiplex PCR. Among roughly 15,000 clones listed, about four fifths were seen once. The sample consisted of PBMCs, taken after nivolumab (anti-PD-1) treatment. The source is a person between 40 and 85 years old with oral cavity squamous cell carcinoma.

The chain uses TRBV11-2 and TRBJ1-2; no clear D gene. V lost 5 bases to trimming and J lost 4 bases, with 14 bases between them. Germline V gene data show CDR1 as SGHAT and CDR2 as FQNNGV. The length of the CDR3 is 14 residues. Here the CDR3 DNA reads TGTGCCAGCAGCACGGGCTCGGAGGTCTATGGCTACACCTTC. This sequence encodes CASSTGSEVYGYTF. Using reference TRBV11-2 and TRBJ1-2 for the parts outside the CDR3, the full variable domain is EAGVAQSPRYKIIEKRQSVAFWCNPISGHATLYWYQQILGQGPKLLIQFQNNGVVDDSQLPKDRFSAERLKGVDSTLKIQPAKLEDSAVYLCASSTGSEVYGYTFGSGTRLTVV.

This chain connects TRBV30 to TRBJ1-2; D gene ambiguous. The CDR3 has 12 amino acids. V was shortened by 5 bases and J by 7 bases, with 14 bases between the two germline ends. The germline V gene encodes CDR1 GTSNPN and CDR2 SVGIG (reference sequence). CDR3 DNA sequence: TGTGCCTGGCGGCAGGACCCGGGTGGCTACACCTTC. Translated, it gives CAWRQDPGGYTF.

This sequence joins TRBV6-5 and TRBJ2-7, with 7 positions matching TRBD2. Trimming removed 6 bases from V and 0 bases from J; junction bases left unmatched: 5. This CDR3 has 14 residues. Germline CDR1 MNHEY, CDR2 SVGAGI. The DNA of the CDR3 is TGTGCCAGCAGCTCTGTAGCGGGCTCCTACGAGCAGTACTTC. Translation gives CASSSVAGSYEQYF.

This clone was detected only once. V and J are TRBV7-8 and TRBJ2-5; D ambiguous. The CDR3 loop spans 12 amino acids. The V gene's germline CDR1 is SGHVS and CDR2 FQNEAQ. V was shortened by 2 bases and J by 4 bases, with 5 bases between the two germline ends. The CDR3 coding sequence is TGTGCCAGCAGCTTAATGGCAGAGACCCAGTACTTC. Protein sequence: CASSLMAETQYF.

This clone was detected only a few times. This chain connects TRBV19 to TRBJ2-1, with a tentative D call TRBD2 (5 bases). CDR1 is LNHDA and CDR2 is SQIVND in the germline V gene (reference sequence). There are 13 residues in the CDR3. V lost 4 bases, J lost 6 bases, and 10 bases lay in between. CDR3 DNA sequence: TGTGCCAGTAGTACACTAGTTGCCAATGAGCAGTTCTTC. It specifies CASSTLVANEQFF.

V is TRBV7-9 and J is TRBJ2-5; TRBD1 matches 8 bases. The junction had 9 bases not matched to a gene; V was cut back by 5 bases and J by 1 base. The CDR3 has 16 residues. From germline, CDR1 is SEHNR and CDR2 FQNEAQ (reference sequence). CDR3 sequence: CASSPLGTGRQETQYF. As DNA, the CDR3 is TGTGCCAGCAGCCCCTTAGGGACAGGCCGCCAAGAGACCCAGTACTTC.

This clone was observed a few times. The chain recombines TRBV10-3 with TRBJ1-3; D unclear. Germline V gene sequence: CDR1 ENHRY, CDR2 SYGVKD. Trimming removed 0 bases from V and 5 bases from J, with 11 bases in between. The CDR3 has 15 residues. The CDR3: CAISESEGYRNTIYF. The CDR3 DNA is TGTGCCATCAGTGAGTCGGAGGGTTACAGAAACACCATATATTTT.

This chain joins TRBV5-1 and TRBJ2-1; a weak D match, TRBD1 (6 bases). Trimming removed 6 bases from V and 0 bases from J, with 19 bases in between. CDR1 is SGHRS, CDR2 YFSETQ, per germline. The CDR3 covers 17 residues. The CDR3 here is CASIMGAGGSSYNEQFF. DNA of the CDR3: TGCGCCAGCATAATGGGGGCCGGTGGGAGCTCCTACAATGAGCAGTTCTTC.

V is TRBV9 and J is TRBJ1-2; the match to TRBD1 covers 8 bases. Germline CDR1 SGDLS, CDR2 YYNGEE. The CDR3 has 17 amino acids. V dropped 4 bases and J dropped 2; count of bases not matched to a gene: 13. The CDR3, as DNA: TGTGCCAGCAGCCCCGGACCCGGGACAGGACCGAACTATGGCTACACCTTC. Residues: CASSPGPGTGPNYGYTF.

The chain employs TRBV19 and TRBJ2-7; no clear D gene. The germline CDR1 and CDR2 sequences are LNHDA and SQIVND (reference sequence). V was trimmed by 3 bases and J by 7 bases, leaving 13 bases between them. The CDR3 runs 13 residues. DNA of the CDR3: TGTGCCAGTAGTATTGGCAGTTTTCGAGAGCAGTACTTC. This sequence encodes CASSIGSFREQYF.

The chain uses TRBV4-1 and TRBJ2-2, with a possible D match to TRBD1 (6 bases). This CDR3 is 18 amino acids long. Germline CDR1 is MGHRA and CDR2 is YSYEKL. Trimming cost V 0 bases and J 1 base, with 15 bases left between them. CDR3 coding DNA: TGCGCCAGCAGCCAAGAGGGGGCCCCGGGAAGGAACACCGGGGAGCTGTTTTTT. Translation: CASSQEGAPGRNTGELFF.

This chain connects TRBV29-1 to TRBJ2-7; TRBD2 agrees at 13 bases. The V segment lost 7 bases and the J segment 2 bases; nucleotides outside the gene matches: 2. The CDR3 runs 13 residues. Germline-derived CDR1 and CDR2 are SQVTM and ANQGSEA. CDR3 residues: CSATSGRAYEQYF. The CDR3 nucleotides are TGCAGCGCCACTAGCGGGAGGGCCTACGAGCAGTACTTC.

This chain uses TRBV6-1 with TRBJ2-3; perhaps TRBD1 as D (6 bases). The CDR3 is 14 residues long. Deletions cut 5 bases from V and 1 base from J, with 10 bases between. The germline CDR1 and CDR2 sequences are MNHNS and SASEGT. CDR3 coding DNA: TGTGCCAGCAGTTCCCGGACAGGCACAGATACGCAGTATTTT. Protein: CASSSRTGTDTQYF.

This chain uses TRBV6-1 with TRBJ1-2; 8 bases are a match to TRBD1. Germline CDR1 reads MNHNS; CDR2 reads SASEGT. Trimming removed 6 bases from V and 4 bases from J; junction bases left unmatched: 4. The CDR3 length is 13 residues. As DNA, the CDR3 is TGTGCCAGCAGCCCTGACAGGGGCTATGGCTACACCTTC. Its protein is CASSPDRGYGYTF.

Note on this clone: The junction departs from the called germline gene at one end, perhaps through a read error. The chain combines TRBV29-1 with TRBJ2-3, with a weak D call TRBD1 (6 bases). CDR1 is SQVTM and CDR2 is ANQGSEA in the germline V gene. CDR3 size: 12 residues. CDR3 in DNA: TGCAGCATTGAACAGGGTCCAAATACGCAGTATTTT. The encoded protein is CSIEQGPNTQYF.